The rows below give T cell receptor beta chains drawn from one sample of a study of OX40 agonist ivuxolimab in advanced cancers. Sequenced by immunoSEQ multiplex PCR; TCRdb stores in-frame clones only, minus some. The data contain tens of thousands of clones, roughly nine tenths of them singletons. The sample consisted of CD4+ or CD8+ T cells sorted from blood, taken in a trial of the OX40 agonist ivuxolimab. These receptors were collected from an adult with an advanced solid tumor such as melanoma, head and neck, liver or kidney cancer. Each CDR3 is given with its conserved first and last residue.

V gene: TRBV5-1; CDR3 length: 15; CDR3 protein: CASSLGDLAKNIQYF
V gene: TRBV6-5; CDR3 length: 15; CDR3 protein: CASTSRLGFNTEAFF
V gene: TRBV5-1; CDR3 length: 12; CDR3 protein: CASSLPTDTQYF
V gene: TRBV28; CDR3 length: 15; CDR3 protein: CASHYGTSSNQPQHF
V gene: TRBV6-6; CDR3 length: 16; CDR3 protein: CASRELGSGAGNTIYF
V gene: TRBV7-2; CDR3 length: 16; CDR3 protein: CASSLARPGGNTEAFF
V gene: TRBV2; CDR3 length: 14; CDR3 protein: CASSGQGNNQPQHF
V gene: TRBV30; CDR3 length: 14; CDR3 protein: CAWIPSPGPYGYTF
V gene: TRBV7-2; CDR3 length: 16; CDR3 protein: CASSLAASGGPHEQYF
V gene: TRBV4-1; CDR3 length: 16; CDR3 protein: CASSQASQMAGGPQHF
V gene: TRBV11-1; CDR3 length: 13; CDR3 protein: CASSLAENQPQHF
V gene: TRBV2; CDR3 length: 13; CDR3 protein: CASTGTANTEAFF
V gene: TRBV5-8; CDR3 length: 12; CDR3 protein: CATNRGSDTQYF
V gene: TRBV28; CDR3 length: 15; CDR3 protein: CASSRSGTVNTEAFF
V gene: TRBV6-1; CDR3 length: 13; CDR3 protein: CASTPGQQETQYF
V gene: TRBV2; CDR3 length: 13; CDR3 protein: CASRPDRSDGYTF
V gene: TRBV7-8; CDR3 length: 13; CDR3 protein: CASSLQGTTEAFF
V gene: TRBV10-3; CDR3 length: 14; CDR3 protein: CAISPTGGNYGYTF
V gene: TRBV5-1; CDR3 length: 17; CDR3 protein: CASSLDNTGGTNEKLFF
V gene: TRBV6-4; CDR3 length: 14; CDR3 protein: CASSPTYSYNEQFF
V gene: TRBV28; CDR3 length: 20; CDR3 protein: CASSYPPLFQGSTNTGELFF
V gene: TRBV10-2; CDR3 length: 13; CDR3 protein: CASSDRMNTEAFF
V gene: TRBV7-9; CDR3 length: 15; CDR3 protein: CASSLGETTNEKLFF
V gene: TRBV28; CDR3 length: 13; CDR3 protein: CASRQPNTGELFF
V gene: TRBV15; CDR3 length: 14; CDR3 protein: CATSTGTGGMPQHF
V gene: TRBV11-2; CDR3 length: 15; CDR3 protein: CASSLDWARSTEAFF
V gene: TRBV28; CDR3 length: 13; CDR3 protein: CAGRGRSNQPQHF
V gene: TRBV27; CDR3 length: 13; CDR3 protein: CASSYRGRGELFF
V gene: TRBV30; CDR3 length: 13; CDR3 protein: CAWSVNRNEKLFF
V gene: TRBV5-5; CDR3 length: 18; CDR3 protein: CASSLPRGGNRLADGQFF
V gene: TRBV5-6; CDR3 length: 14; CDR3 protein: CASSLGQGIYEQYF
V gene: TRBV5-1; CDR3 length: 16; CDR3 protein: CASSARQFDGGNTIYF
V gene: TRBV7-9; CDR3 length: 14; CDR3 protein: CASSPLGILSEQFF
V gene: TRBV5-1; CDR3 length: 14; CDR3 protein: CASSLGSGNQPQHF
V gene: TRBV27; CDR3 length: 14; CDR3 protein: CASSPVLRGTEAFF
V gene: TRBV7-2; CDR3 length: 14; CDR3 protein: CASSLATGSYEQYF
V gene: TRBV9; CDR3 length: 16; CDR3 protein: CASSVGPTGQVYEQYF
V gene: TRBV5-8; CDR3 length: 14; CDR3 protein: CASSLGGGNQPQHF
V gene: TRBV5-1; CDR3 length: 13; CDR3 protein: CASSPEGGETQYF
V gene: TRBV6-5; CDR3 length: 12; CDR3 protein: CASSRGAETQYF
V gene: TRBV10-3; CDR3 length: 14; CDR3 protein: CAIRLTGDSNEQFF
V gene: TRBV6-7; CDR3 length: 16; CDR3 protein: CATSGRSPKDRVGYTF
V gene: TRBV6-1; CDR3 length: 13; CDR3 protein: CASSARGQAEAFF
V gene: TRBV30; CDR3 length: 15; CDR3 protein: CAWSPFGTALYGYTF
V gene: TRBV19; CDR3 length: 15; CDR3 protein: CASSIGWTANEKLFF
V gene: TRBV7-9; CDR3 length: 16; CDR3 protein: CASSPRTGRGTGELFF
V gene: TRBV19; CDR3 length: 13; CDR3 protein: CASRKTGAYEQYF
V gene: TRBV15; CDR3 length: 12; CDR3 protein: CATSRDWNEQFF
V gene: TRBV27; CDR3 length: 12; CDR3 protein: CASSRKGYEQYF
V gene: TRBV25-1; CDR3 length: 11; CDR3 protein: CASSAGDTQYF
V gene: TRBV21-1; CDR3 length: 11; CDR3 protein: CASMGSRELFF
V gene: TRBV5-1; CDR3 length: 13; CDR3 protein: CASSLDPSEKLFF
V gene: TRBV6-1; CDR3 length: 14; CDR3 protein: CASRDRDRGSGYTF
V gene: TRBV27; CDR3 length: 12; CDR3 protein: CASTARGGELFF
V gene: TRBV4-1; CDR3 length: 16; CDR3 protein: CASSRDGQGADEKLFF
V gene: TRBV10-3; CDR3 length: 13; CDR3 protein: CAISESGQDGQYF
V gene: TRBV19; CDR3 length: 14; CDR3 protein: CASSIRGPPAEAFF
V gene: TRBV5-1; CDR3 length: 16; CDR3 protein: CASSYTTAGNTGELFF
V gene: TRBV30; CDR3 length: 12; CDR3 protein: CAGDRLNTEAFF
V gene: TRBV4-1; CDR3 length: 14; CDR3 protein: CASSRGTGTYEQYF